Here is one TCR beta chain with its context. The antigen remains undetermined. This entry is derived from a study of siplizumab effects on memory and regulatory T cells. V lost 0 bases to trimming and J lost 5 bases, with 9 bases between them. CDR3 length: 14 amino acids. Per the germline V gene, CDR1 is ENHRY and CDR2 is SYGVKD. Using immunoSEQ multiplex PCR, the repertoire was profiled, and TCRdb retains in-frame clones only, with some absent. The sample yields some 96,000 clones, about 91% seen once. Study-level results: Roughly 75-97% of proliferating CD4+ or CD8+ clones lacked an assignable naive or memory phenotype. In the presence of siplizumab, alloreactive sequences traceable to unstimulated CD4+ memory cells were significantly reduced. Mappable alloreactive CD4+ clones came from Treg cells almost 70% of the time on average with siplizumab, against about 26% in controls.

The sequenced material came from CD4+ T cells sorted from blood. The source of this sequence is a human donor in good health. This chain links TRBV10-3 with TRBJ2-3; D is unresolved. The CDR3 spells CAISESVTLDTQYF. For the CDR3, the DNA is TGTGCCATCAGTGAGTCCGTCACTTTAGATACGCAGTATTTT.